This T cell receptor (beta chain) was found in a study of tumor-infiltrating lymphocytes in glioblastoma multiforme. With regard to this clonotype: Its specificity is unknown. With a much larger clone just one base away, this may be a read error.

Trimming shortened V by 0 bases and J by 6 bases, and 6 bases separated the two germline ends. The CDR3 sequence is 13 residues long. Per the germline V gene, CDR1 is MGHRA and CDR2 is YSYEKL. Three nested ARM-PCR rounds with V-beta and C-beta primers built TCRB libraries. Input was approximately 0.5 ug total RNA, reverse-transcribed with a C-beta primer. These TCRB libraries lack any described unique molecular identifiers. TCRdb ran MiXCR on the multiplex PCR reads and lists one entry per CDR3 protein. The table includes 12,000 to 15,000 distinct CDR3 sequences, around 72% detected once. Study outcomes and limitations: Clone frequencies may be distorted by unequal TCR transcripts per cell. TCR plus mutation findings rest on a single glioblastoma patient.

The origin of this receptor is a male donor with glioblastoma. The V call is TRBV4-1, the J call TRBJ2-1; D call uncertain. What was sequenced was brain tumor tissue. CDR3 sequence: CASSQDCLNEQFF. The CDR3 nucleotides are TGCGCCAGCAGCCAAGACTGCCTCAATGAGCAGTTCTTC.